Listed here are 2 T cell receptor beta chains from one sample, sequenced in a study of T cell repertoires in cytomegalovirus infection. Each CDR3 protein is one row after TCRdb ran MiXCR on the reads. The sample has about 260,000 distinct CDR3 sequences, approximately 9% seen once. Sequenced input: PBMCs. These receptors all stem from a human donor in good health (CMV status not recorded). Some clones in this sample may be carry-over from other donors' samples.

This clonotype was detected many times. The CDR3 nucleotides read TGTGCCAGTAGTATAGGGGTGTCCGGGCCAGTGGGCTCCTACGAGCAGTACTTC. The encoded protein is CASSIGVSGPVGSYEQYF. The rearrangement joins TRBV19 to TRBJ2-7; D ambiguous. This CDR3 is built from 18 residues. Germline V gives CDR1 LNHDA, CDR2 SQIVND (reference sequence). V was shortened by 1 base and J by 0 bases, with 19 bases between the two germline ends.

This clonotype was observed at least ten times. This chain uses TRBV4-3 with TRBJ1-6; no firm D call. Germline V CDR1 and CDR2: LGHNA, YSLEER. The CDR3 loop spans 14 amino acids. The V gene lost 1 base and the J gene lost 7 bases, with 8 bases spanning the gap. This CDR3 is CASSQVLKNSPLHF. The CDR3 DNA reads TGCGCCAGCAGCCAAGTCCTAAAGAATTCACCCCTCCACTTT.